What follows are 19 T cell receptor beta chains derived from one specimen sequenced in a study of blood T cell repertoires in COVID-19. TCRdb's table, derived via immunoSEQ multiplex PCR, lists solely in-frame clones and lacks some. The table includes some 28,000 clones, roughly 89% detected once. Sequenced sample: peripheral blood. The receptors here all came from a human donor in a cohort sampled during active COVID-19.

The chain is built from TRBV29-1 and TRBJ2-5; D call uncertain. This CDR3 contains 11 residues. From germline, CDR1 is SQVTM and CDR2 ANQGSEA. V lost 2 bases, J lost 3 bases, and 4 bases lay in between. CDR3 sequence: CSVEPKETQYF. Here the CDR3 DNA reads TGCAGCGTTGAACCCAAAGAGACCCAGTACTTC.

The chain joins TRBV28 to TRBJ2-5; TRBD2 aligns across 7 bases. V trimming: 6 bases; J trimming: 5 bases; junction bases outside the gene matches: 12. The germline V gene encodes CDR1 MDHEN and CDR2 SYDVKM. This CDR3 has 15 residues. The CDR3 is CASSLPGRRGETQYF. DNA of the CDR3: TGTGCCAGCAGCCTTCCGGGGAGGCGGGGGGAGACCCAGTACTTC.

This clone appeared a single time. The chain joins TRBV7-2 to TRBJ2-3; TRBD2 matches at 8 bases. Germline V CDR1 and CDR2: SGHTA, FQGNSA. CDR3 length: 17 residues. Trimming removed 5 bases from V and 6 bases from J; junction bases left unmatched: 16. CDR3 nucleotides: TGTGCCAGCAGCCACCCTAAGGGTAGCGGGGATGGGGATACGCAGTATTTT. Translated: CASSHPKGSGDGDTQYF.

The V call is TRBV24-1, the J call TRBJ2-6; D remains unclear. V lost 7 bases to trimming and J lost 4 bases, with 4 bases between them. The CDR3 covers 12 residues. Germline lookup yields CDR1 KGHDR and CDR2 SFDVKD. The CDR3 bases are TGTGCCACCAGCTCCGGGGCCAACGTCCTGACTTTC. It translates to CATSSGANVLTF.

The CDR3 DNA reads as TGCGCCAGCAGCTTTAGGGTTATCGGACTAGCGGGAGTCAATGAGCAGTTCTTC. As protein: CASSFRVIGLAGVNEQFF. J is TRBJ2-1 and V is TRBV5-1, with TRBD2 identical over 13 bases. Germline trimming cut 2 bases from V and 6 bases from J; bases unmatched to any gene: 11. In germline, CDR1 is SGHRS, CDR2 YFSETQ. This CDR3 has 18 residues.

The V call is TRBV6-5, the J call TRBJ1-1; D call uncertain. This CDR3 region has 13 residues. With 2 bases removed from V and 8 bases from J, the gap between germline ends came to 12 bases. Germline CDR1 reads MNHEY; CDR2 reads SVGAGI. DNA for the CDR3: TGTGCCAGCAGTTACCGGTCAGCGCAAGAAGCTTTCTTT. Encoded protein: CASSYRSAQEAFF.

This chain joins TRBV6-5 and TRBJ2-2; D might be TRBD1 (6 bases). CDR1 is MNHEY, CDR2 SVGAGI, per germline. The CDR3 loop spans 13 amino acids. Trimming pared 6 bases from V and 8 bases from J, leaving 13 bases between. The CDR3 loop is CASSLPRGGELFF. In DNA, the CDR3 is TGTGCCAGCAGCCTCCCCAGGGGAGGGGAGCTGTTTTTT.

V gene TRBV29-1 combines with J gene TRBJ2-7; 7 bases map to TRBD2. Germline V gene sequence: CDR1 SQVTM, CDR2 ANQGSEA. V lost 3 bases to trimming and J lost 1 base; unmatched junction nucleotides: 6. The CDR3 is 14 amino acids. The CDR3 protein is CSVEVAGASYEQYF. The CDR3 DNA follows: TGCAGCGTTGAGGTGGCGGGAGCGTCCTACGAGCAGTACTTC.

As DNA, the CDR3 is TGTGCCAGCAGCTCCTGGACAGGGACCACCGGGGAGCTGTTTTTT. This gives the protein CASSSWTGTTGELFF. V and J are TRBV7-9 and TRBJ2-2; TRBD1 matches 8 bases. The CDR3 consists of 15 residues. Germline CDR1 and CDR2: SEHNR and FQNEAQ (reference sequence). The V and J ends lost 4 bases and 4 bases, in that order; junction bases with no gene match: 5.

This clone has a single count. The chain uses TRBV6-5 and TRBJ2-1; 10 nucleotides line up with TRBD1. The germline V gene has CDR1 MNHEY and CDR2 SVGAGI. Unmatched junction bases numbered 9, after V lost 6 bases and J lost 7 bases. This CDR3 is built from 15 residues. Here the CDR3 reads CASSSDRGRMNEQFF. The CDR3 coding sequence is TGTGCCAGCAGCTCCGACAGGGGGCGTATGAATGAGCAGTTCTTC.

Only one count was recorded for this clone. V is TRBV27 and J is TRBJ2-1, with 10 bases lining up with TRBD2. CDR3 length: 14 amino acids. Germline CDR1 and CDR2: MNHEY and SMNVEV (reference sequence). The V gene end was trimmed by 2 bases and the J gene end by 7 bases; junction bases not matched to a gene: 2. CDR3 residues: CASSLLAGANEQFF. The DNA of the CDR3 is TGTGCCAGCAGTTTACTAGCGGGAGCGAATGAGCAGTTCTTC.

The CDR3 DNA sequence: TGTGCCGTCGGGACTAGCGCGAACACCGGGGAGCTGTTTTTT. Translating it yields CAVGTSANTGELFF. This rearrangement joins TRBV10-3 to TRBJ2-2; TRBD2 aligns across 10 bases. The germline V gene encodes CDR1 ENHRY and CDR2 SYGVKD. Losses at the gene ends were 11 bases for V and 0 bases for J; bases not matched to a gene: 3. This CDR3 has 14 amino acids.

This rearrangement joins TRBV9 to TRBJ1-4; 10 bases are shared with TRBD1. The CDR3 runs to 14 residues. J lost 8 bases, V lost 3 bases, and 4 bases had no gene match. Germline V gene data show CDR1 as SGDLS and CDR2 as YYNGEE. This chain's CDR3 is CASSGTGGKEKLFF. The CDR3 DNA reads as TGTGCCAGCAGCGGGACAGGGGGGAAGGAAAAACTGTTTTTT.

The rearrangement uses TRBV18 and TRBJ2-3, with 10 bases lining up with TRBD2. Germline lookup yields CDR1 KGHSH and CDR2 LQKENI. The CDR3 runs to 15 residues. J lost 5 bases, V lost 6 bases, and 8 bases had no gene match. The CDR3, as DNA: TGTGCCAGCTCCACCGATGAGCGGGAGGGAGATACGCAGTATTTT. Protein product: CASSTDEREGDTQYF.

This clone occurred once. The rearrangement links TRBV5-4 to TRBJ2-1; 8 bases are shared with TRBD1. Germline CDR1 SGHNT, CDR2 YYREEE (reference sequence). The length of the CDR3 is 12 residues. Trimming cost V 0 bases and J 16 bases; bases outside gene matches: 6. CDR3 in DNA: TGTGCCAGCAGCTTGGATAGACAGGGGTATTTCTTC. It encodes CASSLDRQGYFF.

This clone was seen once. The gene calls are TRBV10-2 and TRBJ2-7; TRBD2 is a possible D gene (5 bases). V lost 3 bases and J 11 bases, leaving 14 bases between the germline ends. This CDR3 has 12 amino acids. CDR1 WSHSY and CDR2 SAAADI come from the germline V gene. The CDR3 region is CASSDFLRREYF. Written as DNA, the CDR3 is TGCGCCAGCAGTGATTTCCTCCGGCGGGAGTACTTC.

The genes are TRBV5-1 and TRBJ2-3; perhaps TRBD2 as D (6 bases). The CDR3 spans 16 residues. CDR1 is SGHRS, CDR2 YFSETQ, per germline. Trimming took 0 bases from V and 2 from J, leaving 13 bases between them. The CDR3 DNA is TGCGCCAGCAGCTTGGGAGTTAGCGGAATCACAGATACGCAGTATTTT. Its translation is CASSLGVSGITDTQYF.

The CDR3 sequence: CASVIPGKQNTEAFF. As DNA, the CDR3 is TGTGCCAGCGTTATACCGGGGAAGCAGAACACTGAAGCTTTCTTT. This rearrangement joins TRBV6-5 to TRBJ1-1; D gene unclear. Germline assignment: CDR1 MNHEY and CDR2 SVGAGI. The V gene lost 8 bases and the J gene lost 1 base, with 17 bases spanning the gap. This CDR3 is 15 amino acids long.

The gene calls are TRBV20-1 and TRBJ1-2; D gene uncertain. V lost 4 bases and J 4 bases, leaving 4 bases between the germline ends. CDR1 is DFQATT and CDR2 is SNEGSKA in the germline V gene (reference sequence). The CDR3 loop spans 10 amino acids. CDR3 sequence reads: CSATVYGYTF. The CDR3 coding sequence is TGCAGTGCTACAGTCTATGGCTACACCTTC.